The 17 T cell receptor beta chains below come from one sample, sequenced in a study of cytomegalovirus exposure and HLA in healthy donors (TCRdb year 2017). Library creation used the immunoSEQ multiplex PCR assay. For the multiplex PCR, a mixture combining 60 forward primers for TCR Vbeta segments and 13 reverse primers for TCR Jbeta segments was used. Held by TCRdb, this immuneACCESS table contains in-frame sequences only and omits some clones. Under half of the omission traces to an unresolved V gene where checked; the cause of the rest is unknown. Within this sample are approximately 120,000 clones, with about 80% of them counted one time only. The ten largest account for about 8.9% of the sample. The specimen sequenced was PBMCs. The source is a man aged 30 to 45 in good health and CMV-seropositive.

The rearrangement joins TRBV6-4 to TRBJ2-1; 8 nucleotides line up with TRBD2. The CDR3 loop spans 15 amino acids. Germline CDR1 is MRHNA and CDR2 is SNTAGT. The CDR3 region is CATKPESGGAHEQFF. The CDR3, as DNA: TGTGCAACCAAACCGGAGTCGGGGGGGGCGCATGAGCAGTTCTTC.

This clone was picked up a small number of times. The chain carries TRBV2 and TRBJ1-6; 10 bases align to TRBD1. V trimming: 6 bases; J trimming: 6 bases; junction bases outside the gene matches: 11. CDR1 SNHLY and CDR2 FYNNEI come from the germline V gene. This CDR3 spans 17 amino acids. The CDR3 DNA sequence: TGTGCCAGCAGCCTAGACAGGGGGCGAGGTGGTAATTCACCCCTCCACTTT. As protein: CASSLDRGRGGNSPLHF. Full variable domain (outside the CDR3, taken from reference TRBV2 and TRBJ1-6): EPEVTQTPSHQVTQMGQEVILRCVPISNHLYFYWYRQILGQKVEFLVSFYNNEISEKSEIFDDQFSVERPDGSNFTLKIRSTKLEDSAMYFCASSLDRGRGGNSPLHFGNGTRLTVT.

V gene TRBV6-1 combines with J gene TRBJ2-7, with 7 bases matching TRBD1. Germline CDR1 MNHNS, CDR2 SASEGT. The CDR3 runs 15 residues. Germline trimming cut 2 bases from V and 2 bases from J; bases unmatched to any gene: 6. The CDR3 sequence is CASSESRTGAYEQYF. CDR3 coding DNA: TGTGCCAGCAGTGAAAGTAGGACAGGTGCCTACGAGCAGTACTTC.

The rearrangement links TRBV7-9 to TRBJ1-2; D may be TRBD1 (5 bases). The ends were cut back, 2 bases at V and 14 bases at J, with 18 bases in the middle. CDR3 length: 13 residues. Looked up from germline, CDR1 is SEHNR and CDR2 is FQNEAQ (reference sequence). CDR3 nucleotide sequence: TGTGCCAGCAGCTTAATTTTCGGGGGGAGAAGGACCTTC. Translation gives CASSLIFGGRRTF.

The CDR3 bases are TGTGCCAGCAGCGAGAGGACTAACACCGGGGAGCTGTTTTTT. Amino acids: CASSERTNTGELFF. The rearrangement joins TRBV9 to TRBJ2-2, with D perhaps TRBD2 (5 bases). V was pared by 3 bases and J by 2 bases, with 8 bases between. Germline V lookup: CDR1 SGDLS, CDR2 YYNGEE. The CDR3 has 14 residues.

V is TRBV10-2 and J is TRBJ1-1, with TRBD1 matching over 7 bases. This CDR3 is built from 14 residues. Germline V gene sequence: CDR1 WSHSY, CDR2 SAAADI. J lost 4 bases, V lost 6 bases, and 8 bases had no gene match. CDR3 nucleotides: TGCGCCAGCAGCCGAGACAGGGTCTCCACTGAAGCTTTCTTT. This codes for CASSRDRVSTEAFF.

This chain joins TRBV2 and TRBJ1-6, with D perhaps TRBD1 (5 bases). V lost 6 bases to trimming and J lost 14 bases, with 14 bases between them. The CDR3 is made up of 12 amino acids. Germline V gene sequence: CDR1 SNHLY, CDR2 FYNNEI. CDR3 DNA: TGTGCCAGCAGCCCATCAGGGAGGTCCCTCCACTTT. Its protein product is CASSPSGRSLHF.

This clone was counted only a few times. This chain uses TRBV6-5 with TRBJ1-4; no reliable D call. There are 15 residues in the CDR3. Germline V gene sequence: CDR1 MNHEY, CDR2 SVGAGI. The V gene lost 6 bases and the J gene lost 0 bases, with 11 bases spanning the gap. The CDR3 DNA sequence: TGTGCCAGCAGCCCCACGCGGACAACTAATGAAAAACTGTTTTTT. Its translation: CASSPTRTTNEKLFF.

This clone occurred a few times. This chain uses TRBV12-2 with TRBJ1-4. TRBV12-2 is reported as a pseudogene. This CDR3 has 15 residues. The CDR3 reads CAFQSGTSTNEKLFF. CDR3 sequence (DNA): TGTGCATTCCAGAGCGGGACTTCAACTAATGAAAAACTGTTTTTT.

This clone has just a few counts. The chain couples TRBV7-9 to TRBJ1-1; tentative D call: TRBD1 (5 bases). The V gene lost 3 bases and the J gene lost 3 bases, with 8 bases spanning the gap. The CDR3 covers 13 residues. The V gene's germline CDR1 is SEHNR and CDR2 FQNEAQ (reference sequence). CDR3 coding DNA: TGTGCCAGCAGCTTCTCCAGGGACACTGAAGCTTTCTTT. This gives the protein CASSFSRDTEAFF.

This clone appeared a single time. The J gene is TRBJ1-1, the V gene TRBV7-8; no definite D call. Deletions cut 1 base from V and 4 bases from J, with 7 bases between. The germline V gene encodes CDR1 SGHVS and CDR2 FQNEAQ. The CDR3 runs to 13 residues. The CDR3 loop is CASSLVSLTEAFF. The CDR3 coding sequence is TGTGCCAGCAGCTTAGTCTCTCTCACTGAAGCTTTCTTT.

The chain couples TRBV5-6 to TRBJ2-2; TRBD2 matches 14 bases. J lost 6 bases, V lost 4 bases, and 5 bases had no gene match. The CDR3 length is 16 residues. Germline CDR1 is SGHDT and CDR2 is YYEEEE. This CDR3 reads CASSRGLAGGSGELFF. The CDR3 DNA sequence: TGTGCCAGCAGCAGAGGACTAGCGGGGGGATCCGGGGAGCTGTTTTTT. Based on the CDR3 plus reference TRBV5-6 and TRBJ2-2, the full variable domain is DAGVTQSPTHLIKTRGQQVTLRCSPKSGHDTVSWYQQALGQGPQFIFQYYEEEERQRGNFPDRFSGHQFPNYSSELNVNALLLGDSALYLCASSRGLAGGSGELFFGEGSRLTVL.

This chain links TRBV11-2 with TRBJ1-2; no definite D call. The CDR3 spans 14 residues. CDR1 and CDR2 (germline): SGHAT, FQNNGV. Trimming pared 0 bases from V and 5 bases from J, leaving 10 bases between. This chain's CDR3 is CASSLDSAEYGYTF. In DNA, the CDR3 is TGTGCCAGCAGCTTAGATTCGGCGGAGTATGGCTACACCTTC.

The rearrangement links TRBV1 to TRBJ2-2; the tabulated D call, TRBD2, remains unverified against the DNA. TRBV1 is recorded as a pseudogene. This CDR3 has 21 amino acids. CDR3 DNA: TGCACCAGCAGCCAAGAGCACGGGGGGCCAGAGCTAACGATAAACACCGGGGAGCTGTTTTTT. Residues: CTSSQEHGGPELTINTGELFF.

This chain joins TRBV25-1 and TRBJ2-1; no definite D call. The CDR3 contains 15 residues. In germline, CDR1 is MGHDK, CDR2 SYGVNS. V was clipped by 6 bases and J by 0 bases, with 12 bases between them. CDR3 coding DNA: TGTGCCAGCAGGGGTGGCGGTGCCTCCTACAATGAGCAGTTCTTC. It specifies CASRGGGASYNEQFF.

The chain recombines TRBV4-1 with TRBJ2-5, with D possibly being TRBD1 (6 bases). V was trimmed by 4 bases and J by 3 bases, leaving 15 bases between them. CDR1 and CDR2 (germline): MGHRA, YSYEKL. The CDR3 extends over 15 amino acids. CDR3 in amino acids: CASSLRANREETQYF. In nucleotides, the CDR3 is TGCGCCAGCAGCCTTCGAGCGAACAGGGAAGAGACCCAGTACTTC.

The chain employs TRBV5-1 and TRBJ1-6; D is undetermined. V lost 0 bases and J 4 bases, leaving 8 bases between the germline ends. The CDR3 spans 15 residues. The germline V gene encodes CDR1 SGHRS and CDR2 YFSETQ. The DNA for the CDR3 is TGCGCCAGCAGCTTGGCGGGTTCTTATAATTCACCCCTCCACTTT. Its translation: CASSLAGSYNSPLHF.